Following are 13 T cell receptor beta chains from one sample sequenced in a study. Cells sorted as Tregs were CD4+, CD25+ and CD127-/low. Using its own MiXCR run on the 5' RACE reads, TCRdb lists one record per CDR3 protein. The repertoire holds about 42,000 distinct CDR3 sequences, with less than 25% as singletons. Sequenced input: Tregs sorted from blood. These receptor sequences come from a female donor with breast cancer.

This clonotype was found a few times. The gene calls are TRBV29-1 and TRBJ2-7, with TRBD2 identical over 9 bases. CDR1 and CDR2 (germline): SQVTM, ANQGSEA. This CDR3 has 13 amino acids. V dropped 7 bases and J dropped 2; count of bases not matched to a gene: 6. CDR3 residues: CSARLADTYEQYF. CDR3 nucleotides: TGCAGCGCTCGACTAGCGGATACCTACGAGCAGTACTTC.

The rearrangement joins TRBV7-7 to TRBJ1-1; D ambiguous. The CDR3 is 13 amino acids. The germline CDR1 and CDR2 sequences are SSHAT and FNYEAQ (reference sequence). V was pared by 2 bases and J by 1 base, with 5 bases between. CDR3 loop: CASSLKENTEAFF. CDR3 coding DNA: TGTGCCAGCAGCTTAAAAGAGAACACTGAAGCTTTCTTT.

The chain links TRBV7-2 to TRBJ2-3, with D uncertain. Trimming removed 3 bases at V and 5 bases at J, with 6 bases between. The CDR3 consists of 12 residues. Per germline, CDR1 SGHTA and CDR2 FQGNSA. CDR3 protein: CASSFRIDTQYF. CDR3 nucleotides: TGTGCCAGCAGCTTCAGGATAGATACGCAGTATTTT.

In the case of this clonotype: This may stem from a read error, because a much larger clone lies one nucleotide away. CDR3 loop: CASSPLGGRGEETQYF. CDR3 nucleotides: TGCGCCAGCAGCCCGCTCGGGGGGCGGGGGGAAGAGACCCAGTACTTC. The V and J genes are TRBV5-1 and TRBJ2-5, with 8 bases that match TRBD2. This CDR3 has 16 amino acids. V gave up 4 bases and J gave up 3 bases; unmatched junction bases: 11. CDR1 and CDR2 (germline): SGHRS, YFSETQ.

The chain's CDR3 is CSARDPVGLEEQYF. The CDR3 DNA sequence: TGCAGTGCTAGAGATCCCGTAGGATTGGAGGAGCAGTACTTC. This chain links TRBV20-1 with TRBJ2-7; D not resolved. Looked up from germline, CDR1 is DFQATT and CDR2 is SNEGSKA (reference sequence). The CDR3 runs 14 residues. Trimming took 0 bases from V and 7 from J, leaving 16 bases between them.

Details on this clonotype: The CDR3 end shows no conserved phenylalanine or tryptophan, and so a read error is likely. This chain connects TRBV24-1 to TRBJ2-1; 12 bases match TRBD2. This CDR3 has 16 amino acids. V lost 3 bases, J lost 7 bases, and 6 bases stayed unmatched. Per the germline V gene, CDR1 is KGHDR and CDR2 is SFDVKD. This chain's CDR3 is CATSDPSGRARNEQFL. The CDR3 bases are TGTGCCACCAGTGATCCTAGCGGGAGGGCCCGGAATGAGCAGTTCCTC.

The table lists this clonotype with many counts. The V call is TRBV7-9, the J call TRBJ1-5, with TRBD1 as a possible D gene (5 bases). CDR3 length: 14 residues. Trimming pared 7 bases from V and 1 base from J, leaving 11 bases between. Germline CDR1 and CDR2: SEHNR and FQNEAQ (reference sequence). CDR3: CASKREGSNQPQHF. The CDR3 DNA sequence: TGTGCCAGCAAGCGGGAGGGGAGCAATCAGCCCCAGCATTTT.

This clonotype was seen many times. The chain links TRBV6-2 or TRBV6-3 to TRBJ2-1; D perhaps matches TRBD2 (5 bases). Germline V gene sequence: CDR1 MNHEY, CDR2 SVGEGT. V was trimmed by 3 bases and J by 0 bases, leaving 15 bases between them. The CDR3 loop spans 17 amino acids. The CDR3: CASSYRNGEPSYNEQFF. The CDR3 DNA is TGTGCCAGCAGTTATCGTAACGGGGAACCCTCCTACAATGAGCAGTTCTTC.

Note on this clonotype: A read error is possible here, since a much larger clone lies one base away. The gene calls are TRBV5-1 and TRBJ2-3; a weak D match, TRBD1 (6 bases). This CDR3 spans 16 amino acids. CDR1 and CDR2 from the germline V gene are SGHRS and YFSETQ. The CDR3 reads CASSLEGGVGTDTQNF. The CDR3 bases are TGCGCCAGCAGCCTCGAAGGGGGAGTGGGCACAGATACGCAGAATTTT.

This clonotype was observed many times. The chain recombines TRBV7-3 with TRBJ2-5, with 12 bases fitting TRBD2. The CDR3 spans 16 residues. CDR1 is SGHTA and CDR2 is FQGTGA in the germline V gene. Losses at the gene ends were 5 bases for V and 5 bases for J; bases not matched to a gene: 9. The CDR3 region is CASSPGASGRAETQYF. In DNA, the CDR3 is TGTGCCAGCAGCCCAGGGGCTAGCGGGAGGGCCGAGACCCAGTACTTC.

In this sample, this clonotype turned up a few times. This chain joins TRBV2 and TRBJ2-3, with 10 bases identical to TRBD2. Germline loops: CDR1 SNHLY, CDR2 FYNNEI. CDR3 length: 16 amino acids. Trimming took 0 bases from V and 7 from J; bases not matched to a gene: 7. CDR3 loop: CASSEALLAGFNTQYF. The CDR3 region has the DNA TGTGCCAGCAGTGAAGCGCTACTAGCGGGATTTAATACGCAGTATTTT.

This clonotype came up many times. The V call is TRBV6-5, the J call TRBJ2-5; D call uncertain. Germline CDR1 and CDR2: MNHEY and SVGAGI. The CDR3 is 14 amino acids. V was cut by 5 bases and J by 5 bases, with 15 bases left in between. CDR3 sequence reads: CASSNRASRETQYF. Written as DNA, the CDR3 is TGTGCCAGCAGTAACCGGGCTTCAAGGGAGACCCAGTACTTC.

Judged by abundance, this clonotype is medium-sized. The V call is TRBV7-3, the J call TRBJ2-1; 13 positions agree with TRBD2. The CDR3 sequence is 14 residues long. Trimming at V came to 5 bases and at J to 7 bases, leaving 2 bases not matched to a gene. Germline V gene data show CDR1 as SGHTA and CDR2 as FQGTGA. In DNA, the CDR3 is TGTGCCAGCAGCCAGACTAGCGGGGGGAATGAGCAGTTCTTC. It translates to CASSQTSGGNEQFF.